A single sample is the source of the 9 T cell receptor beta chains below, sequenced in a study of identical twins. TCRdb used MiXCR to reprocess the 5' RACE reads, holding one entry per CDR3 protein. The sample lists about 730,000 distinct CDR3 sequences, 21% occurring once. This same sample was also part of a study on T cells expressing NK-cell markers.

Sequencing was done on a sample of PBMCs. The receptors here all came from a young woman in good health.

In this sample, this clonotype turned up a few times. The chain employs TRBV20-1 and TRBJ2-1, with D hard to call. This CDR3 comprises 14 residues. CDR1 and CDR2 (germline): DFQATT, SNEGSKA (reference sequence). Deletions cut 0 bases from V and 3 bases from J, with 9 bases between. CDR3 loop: CSAREETHYNEQFF. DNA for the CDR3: TGCAGTGCTAGAGAAGAGACCCACTACAATGAGCAGTTCTTC.

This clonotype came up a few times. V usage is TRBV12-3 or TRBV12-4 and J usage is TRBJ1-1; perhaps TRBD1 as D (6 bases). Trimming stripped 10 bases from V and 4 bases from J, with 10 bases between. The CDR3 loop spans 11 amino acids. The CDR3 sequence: CATTGSTEAFF. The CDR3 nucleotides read TGTGCCACCACAGGGTCCACTGAAGCTTTCTTT.

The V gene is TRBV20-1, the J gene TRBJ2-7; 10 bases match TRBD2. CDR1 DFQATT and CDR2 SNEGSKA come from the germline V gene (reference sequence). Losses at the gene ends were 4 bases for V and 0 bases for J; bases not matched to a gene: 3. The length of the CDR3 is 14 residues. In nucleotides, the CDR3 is TGCAGTGCTACTAGGACTAGCGGCTCCTACGAGCAGTACTTC. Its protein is CSATRTSGSYEQYF.

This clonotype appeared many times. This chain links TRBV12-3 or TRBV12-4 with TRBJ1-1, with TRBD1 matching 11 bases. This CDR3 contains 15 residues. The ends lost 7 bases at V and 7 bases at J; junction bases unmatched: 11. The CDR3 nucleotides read TGTGCCAGCAATCCCGGGACAGGGGGTAATCGTGAAGCTTTCTTT. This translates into CASNPGTGGNREAFF.

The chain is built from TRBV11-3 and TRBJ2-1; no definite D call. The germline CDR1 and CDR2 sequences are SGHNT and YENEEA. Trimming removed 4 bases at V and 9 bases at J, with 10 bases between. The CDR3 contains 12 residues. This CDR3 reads CASSSPGFEQFF. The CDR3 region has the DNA TGTGCCAGCAGCTCCCCGGGCTTTGAGCAGTTCTTC. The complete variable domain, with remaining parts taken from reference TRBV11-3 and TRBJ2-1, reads EAGVVQSPRYKIIEKKQPVAFWCNPISGHNTLYWYLQNLGQGPELLIRYENEEAVDDSQLPKDRFSAERLKGVDSTLKIQPAELGDSAVYLCASSSPGFEQFFGPGTRLTVL.

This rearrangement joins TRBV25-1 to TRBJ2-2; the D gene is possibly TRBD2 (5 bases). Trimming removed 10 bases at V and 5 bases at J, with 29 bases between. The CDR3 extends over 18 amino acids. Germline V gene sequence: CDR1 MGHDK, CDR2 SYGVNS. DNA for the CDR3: TGTGCCATGGGCCCCGGGCTCAGCGGCTCACACGCTACCGGGGAGCTGTTTTTT. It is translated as CAMGPGLSGSHATGELFF.

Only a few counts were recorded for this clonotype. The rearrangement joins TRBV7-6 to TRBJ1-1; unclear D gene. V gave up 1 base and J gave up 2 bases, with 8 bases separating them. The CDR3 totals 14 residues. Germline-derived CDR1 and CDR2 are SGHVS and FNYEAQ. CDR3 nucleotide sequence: TGTGCCAGCAGCTTAGACCCGGGAAACACTGAAGCTTTCTTT. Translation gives CASSLDPGNTEAFF.

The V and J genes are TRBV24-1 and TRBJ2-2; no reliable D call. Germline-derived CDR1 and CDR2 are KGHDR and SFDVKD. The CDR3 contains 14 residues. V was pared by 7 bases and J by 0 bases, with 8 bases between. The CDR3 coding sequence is TGTGCCACCAGCCCTCCCACGAACACCGGGGAGCTGTTTTTT. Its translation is CATSPPTNTGELFF.

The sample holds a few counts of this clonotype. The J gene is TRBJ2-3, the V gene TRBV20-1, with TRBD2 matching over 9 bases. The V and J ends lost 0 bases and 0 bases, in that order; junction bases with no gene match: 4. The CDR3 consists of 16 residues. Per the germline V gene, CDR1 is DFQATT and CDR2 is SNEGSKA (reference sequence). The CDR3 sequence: CSARDPGTSSTDTQYF. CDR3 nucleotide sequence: TGCAGTGCTAGAGACCCCGGGACTAGCAGCACAGATACGCAGTATTTT.